This TCR beta chain is drawn from a study of shared clonotypes between healthy human individuals (dated by TCRdb to the early 2020s). Study-level background: The cohort comprised a couple of women and a few men aged 18 to 49 years. Per donor, three plates each were used for CD4 naive and CD4 memory, two for CD8 naive, and one for CD8 memory. Blood TCR repertoires of several healthy adults were deeply sequenced to estimate repertoire size and the extent of clonotype sharing between individuals. Different laboratories and diverse techniques were used to prepare libraries and sequence TCR repertoires, to increase sequencing depth and limit assay-specific biases. Per donor, leukapheresis produced somewhere between about 0.9 and 9 billion PBMCs. Overall study results and their limits: Rarefaction of sorted-subset datasets indicated incomplete sequencing despite the large sequencing depth. The genetic and exposure-history diversity represented was limited by the small number of donors. Sampling was restricted to blood, and TCR repertoires in tissues likely differ from the TCR repertoires found in blood. Larger estimated clonotype richness was generally found for naive subsets than for memory subsets. Clonotypes shared by all four sorted-subset donors showed higher generation probabilities than non-shared clonotypes. Based on pairwise subsampling, the degree of clonotype sharing among donors was expected to be affected by sequencing depth. Around 5.4% of naive CD4, roughly 3.6% of naive CD8, roughly 2.5% of memory CD4, and about 0.4% of memory CD8 clonotypes were shared across several donors.

Comment on this clone: This receptor's antigen is unknown. Qualities for individual bases were not recorded, and no much larger clone is one base off.

Healthy HIV-negative adults with no recently reported acute infections or vaccinations were included as donors. Every donor was a Caucasian adult residing in Nashville, Tennessee, USA. CD4+ T cells were enriched by magnetic negative selection; naive cells were then positively selected on CD45RA, and the negative fraction formed the memory subset. Blood was collected by leukapheresis, and PBMCs were isolated by Ficoll-Histopaque density gradient centrifugation and then cryopreserved in liquid nitrogen vapor phase. Analytical flow cytometry was used to check the purity and quantity of every magnetically sorted T cell population. Genomic DNA was isolated from each sorted fraction and quantified by UV absorbance on a Nanodrop 2000c. CDR1 and CDR2, looked up from the germline V gene, are SGHTA and FQGNSA. The CDR3 holds 13 amino acids from the cysteine to the phenylalanine. The kept DNA is CDR3 alone, 39 bases in frame from the first base. Trimming at the junction amounts to 5 bases on V and 10 bases on J, and the germline ends lie 17 bases apart.

TCR CDR3 regions were amplified from genomic DNA by multiplex PCR using the deep immunoSEQ assay. Extracted genomic DNA from each cell subset was distributed evenly across all wells of several immunoSEQ 96-well plates, and each plate was treated as a replicate. For sorted subsets, each replicate PCR was loaded with around 220 ng genomic DNA, equivalent to approximately 33,000 T cell genomes. The purified libraries were quantified using a Qubit 3.0 fluorometer, sized with a Bioanalyzer 2100, and then quantified again using the KAPA Library Quantification kit. Every immunoSEQ 96-well plate was sequenced on a dedicated single-read 150-cycle Illumina NextSeq 550 flow cell. The study's own analysis went as follows. The immunoSEQ output contained only junctional sequences without quality scores, so filtering could not match that applied to full-length reads. To assign V/J genes and CDR3, sequences were annotated against IMGT germline references using PyIR, a Python wrapper for IgBLAST v1.9. Any read was removed if the V/J assignment was weak (E-value above 1e-6), the CDR3 was missing, or the read contained stop codons, out-of-frame junctions, or ambiguous translated residues. V3J clonotypes were defined by identical inferred V gene, J gene, and CDR3 amino acid sequence. The percentage overlap between two repertoires was calculated by dividing the number of shared unique clonotypes by the size of the smaller repertoire. Richness of each repertoire was evaluated using RTK rarefaction, the Chao1 estimator, and Recon v2.1 estimates of unobserved clonotypes. Generation probabilities were computed with OLGA for all TCRbeta clonotypes obtained by the gDNA method from a handful of donors. TCRdb mirrors the immuneACCESS table, restricted to in-frame sequences. Some clones are absent from its copies; in checked studies, under half trace to an unresolved V gene, and the reason for the others is unknown. The V and J calls and the clone size are those of that table, but D and trimming were determined from the DNA. The sample has roughly 2,300,000 clones on record, about nine tenths of them singletons. The ten largest make up about 0.36% of the sample.

This TCR came from a young man in good health. Some clones in this sample may be carry-over from other donors' samples. The sample comprised naive CD4+ T cells from PBMCs. This specimen's cell subset or site label, interpreted: CD45RA+ positively selected. The sequence joins TRBV7-2 to TRBJ1-2, with no D gene named confidently. The DNA sequence follows: TGTGCCAGCAGCCCCGATCGGGTAGGCGCCTACACCTTC. Its product reads: CASSPDRVGAYTF.